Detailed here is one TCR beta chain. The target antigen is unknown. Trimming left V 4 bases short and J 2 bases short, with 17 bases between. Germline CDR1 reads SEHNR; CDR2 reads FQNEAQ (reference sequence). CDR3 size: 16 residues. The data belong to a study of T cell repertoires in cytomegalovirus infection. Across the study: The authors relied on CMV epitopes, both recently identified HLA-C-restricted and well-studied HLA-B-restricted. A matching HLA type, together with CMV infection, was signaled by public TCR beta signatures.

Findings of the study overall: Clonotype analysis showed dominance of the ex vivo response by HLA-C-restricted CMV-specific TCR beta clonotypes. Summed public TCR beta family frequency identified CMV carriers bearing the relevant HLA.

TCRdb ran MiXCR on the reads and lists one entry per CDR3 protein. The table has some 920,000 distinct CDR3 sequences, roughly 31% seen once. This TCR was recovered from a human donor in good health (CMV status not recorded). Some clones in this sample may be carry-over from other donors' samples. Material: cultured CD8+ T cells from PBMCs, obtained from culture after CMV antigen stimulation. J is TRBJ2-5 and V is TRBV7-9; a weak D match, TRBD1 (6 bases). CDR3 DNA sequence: TGTGCCAGCAGCTCCTACAGGGTGTTGGGACAAGAGACCCAGTACTTC. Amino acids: CASSSYRVLGQETQYF.